One and the same sample provided the 25 T cell receptor beta chains below, sequenced in a study of blood T cell repertoires in COVID-19 (dated by TCRdb to 2019 to 2021). Library prep was done by the immunoSEQ multiplex PCR assay. In TCRdb, the immuneACCESS table is reduced to in-frame sequences with V and J assigned. These tables do not hold every clone; where another copy was compared, an unresolved V gene accounts for under half, and the others remain unexplained. The sample table records 70,000 to 80,000 clones; roughly 90% of these occur just once. Of the sample, 4.5% to 5.5% falls within the top ten clones. Sequencing used peripheral blood. These receptors were taken from a woman aged 60-75 years with active COVID-19.

The chain carries TRBV7-9 and TRBJ1-5; 7 bases fit TRBD1. From germline, CDR1 is SEHNR and CDR2 FQNEAQ (reference sequence). Trimming removed 5 bases from V and 4 bases from J; junction bases left unmatched: 5. The CDR3 spans 14 residues. The CDR3 sequence: CASSRDSPNQPQHF. The CDR3 DNA sequence: TGTGCCAGCAGCAGGGACAGCCCTAATCAGCCCCAGCATTTT.

The table lists this clone with a count of one. The chain combines TRBV7-8 with TRBJ1-3; no definite D call. Germline CDR1 is SGHVS and CDR2 is FQNEAQ. The CDR3 length is 17 residues. Deletions cut 2 bases from V and 0 bases from J, with 14 bases between. CDR3 loop: CASSLLWSKISGNTIYF. DNA of the CDR3: TGTGCCAGCAGCTTACTCTGGAGTAAGATCTCTGGAAACACCATATATTTT.

This chain links TRBV19 with TRBJ2-1; the D gene is possibly TRBD2 (6 bases). The CDR3 loop spans 16 amino acids. With 3 bases removed from V and 5 bases from J, the gap between germline ends came to 17 bases. Germline CDR1 is LNHDA and CDR2 is SQIVND (reference sequence). CDR3 sequence: CASSMDGTADNNEQFF. In DNA form, the CDR3 reads TGTGCCAGTAGTATGGACGGGACTGCGGATAACAATGAGCAGTTCTTC.

The CDR3 DNA reads as TGTGCCATCAGTCAGGGGAGCTACGAGCAGTACTTC. It encodes CAISQGSYEQYF. V usage is TRBV10-3 and J usage is TRBJ2-7; possible D gene TRBD1, 6 bases. Germline CDR1 and CDR2: ENHRY and SYGVKD. This CDR3 region has 12 residues. V gave up 5 bases and J gave up 3 bases, with 8 bases separating them.

J is TRBJ1-4 and V is TRBV19; a weak D match, TRBD1 (5 bases). CDR1 is LNHDA and CDR2 is SQIVND in the germline V gene (reference sequence). The CDR3 has 14 amino acids. V lost 5 bases, J lost 7 bases, and 14 bases lay in between. CDR3 sequence reads: CASSSQGGFEKLFF. DNA for the CDR3: TGTGCCAGTAGTTCGCAGGGTGGGTTTGAAAAACTGTTTTTT.

The chain couples TRBV18 to TRBJ2-1; 13 nucleotides line up with TRBD2. CDR3 length: 16 residues. V was pared by 5 bases and J by 5 bases, with 6 bases of the junction left unmatched. Germline V gene data show CDR1 as KGHSH and CDR2 as LQKENI. CDR3 in DNA: TGTGCCAGCTCAGTATCGGGACTAGCGGGAAACAATGAGCAGTTCTTC. Translation: CASSVSGLAGNNEQFF.

The gene calls are TRBV5-5 and TRBJ1-3; TRBD1 might be the D (5 bases). Germline V gives CDR1 SGHKS, CDR2 YYEKEE (reference sequence). V dropped 4 bases and J dropped 8 bases, with 13 bases sitting between them. The CDR3 is 13 residues long. The CDR3 region has the DNA TGTGCCAGCAGCCCGGGACTGGTCTACACCATATATTTT. It is translated as CASSPGLVYTIYF.

The V call is TRBV19, the J call TRBJ1-2; 10 nucleotides agree with TRBD1. The ends lost 4 bases at V and 8 bases at J; junction bases unmatched: 7. Germline V lookup: CDR1 LNHDA, CDR2 SQIVND (reference sequence). The CDR3 spans 14 residues. This chain's CDR3 is CASSSRDRGWGYTF. The CDR3 DNA reads as TGTGCCAGTAGTAGCCGGGACAGGGGTTGGGGCTACACCTTC.

The chain recombines TRBV21-1 with TRBJ1-5; the table calls TRBD1, which could not be checked here. TRBV21-1 is a pseudogene segment. CDR3 length: 17 residues. The CDR3 sequence is CASSKGGAETNNQPQHF. CDR3 DNA: TGTGCCAGCAGCAAAGGTGGGGCAGAAACAAACAATCAGCCCCAGCATTTT.

The chain carries TRBV5-4 and TRBJ1-2; D might be TRBD1 (6 bases). The CDR3 length is 15 residues. The germline gives CDR1 SGHNT, CDR2 YYREEE (reference sequence). Trimming left V 1 base short and J 4 bases short, with 14 bases between. CDR3 amino acids: CASSLQGRGSYGYTF. CDR3 sequence (DNA): TGTGCCAGCAGCTTGCAGGGGAGGGGGAGCTATGGCTACACCTTC.

V and J are TRBV6-1 and TRBJ2-4, with 8 nucleotides matching TRBD2. Germline lookup yields CDR1 MNHNS and CDR2 SASEGT. Trimming took 1 base from V and 2 from J; bases not matched to a gene: 16. CDR3 length equals 20 residues. The CDR3 DNA reads as TGTGCCAGCAGTGAAGGGGGTGGGGCCTGGCGGGAGGTGACCAAAAACATTCAGTACTTC. Protein product: CASSEGGGAWREVTKNIQYF.

Only one count was recorded for this clone. This rearrangement joins TRBV6-5 to TRBJ2-7; the match to TRBD2 covers 8 bases. This CDR3 is 13 amino acids long. From germline, CDR1 is MNHEY and CDR2 SVGAGI. V was clipped by 11 bases and J by 3 bases; unmatched bases: 9. The CDR3 DNA is TGTGCCGTCGGGGCTAGCGGGTTCTACGAGCAGTACTTC. The encoded protein is CAVGASGFYEQYF.

The V and J genes are TRBV5-1 and TRBJ1-1; 10 bases align to TRBD1. V shed 4 bases and J 10 bases; nucleotides not matched to a gene: 13. Germline V CDR1 and CDR2: SGHRS, YFSETQ. The CDR3 covers 15 residues. The CDR3 DNA follows: TGCGCCAGCAGCGGGACAGGGGCTCAGGCGCTGGGAGCTTTCTTT. Its translation is CASSGTGAQALGAFF.

The chain links TRBV5-4 to TRBJ2-3; 8 bases are shared with TRBD1. CDR1 is SGHNT, CDR2 YYREEE, per germline (reference sequence). The length of the CDR3 is 15 residues. The V gene end was trimmed by 2 bases and the J gene end by 3 bases; junction bases not matched to a gene: 5. The DNA of the CDR3 is TGTGCCAGCAGCTTAAGGACAGGGCTTACAGATACGCAGTATTTT. As protein: CASSLRTGLTDTQYF.

In this sample, this clone turned up once. V usage is TRBV6-5 and J usage is TRBJ1-1; the match to TRBD1 covers 7 bases. This CDR3 comprises 14 residues. Germline V gene lookup returns CDR1 MNHEY and CDR2 SVGAGI. J gave up 5 bases and V 0 bases, and 3 bases lay outside the gene matches. CDR3 protein: CASSYSRGRTEAFF. The CDR3 DNA follows: TGTGCCAGCAGTTACTCAAGGGGGCGAACTGAAGCTTTCTTT.

The gene calls are TRBV30 and TRBJ2-1; the D gene is possibly TRBD1 (6 bases). Germline CDR1 is GTSNPN and CDR2 is SVGIG (reference sequence). The CDR3 runs 14 residues. Trimming stripped 4 bases from V and 7 bases from J, with 17 bases between. CDR3 sequence: CAWTSGRGGNEQFF. Here the CDR3 DNA reads TGTGCCTGGACCTCGGGCAGAGGGGGTAATGAGCAGTTCTTC.

The chain combines TRBV7-2 with TRBJ1-1, with 7 positions matching TRBD1. V shed 8 bases, J shed 3 bases, and the junction held 6 bases outside the gene matches. This CDR3 has 13 residues. Germline-derived CDR1 and CDR2 are SGHTA and FQGNSA. The CDR3 spells CASLPQGYTEAFF. CDR3 nucleotide sequence: TGTGCCAGCCTCCCACAGGGGTACACTGAAGCTTTCTTT.

Regarding this clone: Because the CDR3 is missing its conserved closing phenylalanine or tryptophan, this is likely a read error. The limits of the CDR3 on the DNA are not certain, so only TCRdb's listed CDR3 is given. The chain employs TRBV3-1 (or the pseudogene TRBV3-2) and TRBJ2-4; TRBD2 is the table's D call and was not checked against the DNA. Germline-derived CDR1 and CDR2 are LGHDT and YNNKEL (reference sequence). Inclusive of both ends, the CDR3 amounts to 9 amino acids. The CDR3 loop is CASSPPGKI.

Turning to this clone: At one end, the junction sequence differs from germline, possibly due to a read error. The chain joins TRBV19 to TRBJ2-7; 10 bases align to TRBD2. Germline values: CDR1 LNHDA, CDR2 SQIVND (reference sequence). This CDR3 contains 12 residues. The CDR3 region is CASSSLAGERYF. DNA for the CDR3: TGTGCCAGTAGTTCGCTAGCGGGGGAGCGGTACTTC.

The chain recombines TRBV9 with TRBJ1-3, with D unclear. The CDR3 runs to 16 residues. V was cut by 0 bases and J by 0 bases, with 10 bases left in between. Germline CDR1 reads SGDLS; CDR2 reads YYNGEE. This chain's CDR3 is CASSVDAYSSGNTIYF. The CDR3 DNA follows: TGTGCCAGCAGCGTAGATGCGTACAGCTCTGGAAACACCATATATTTT. The full variable domain, completed using reference TRBV9 and TRBJ1-3, is DSGVTQTPKHLITATGQRVTLRCSPRSGDLSVYWYQQSLDQGLQFLIQYYNGEERAKGNILERFSAQQFPDLHSELNLSSLELGDSALYFCASSVDAYSSGNTIYFGEGSWLTVV.

The J gene is TRBJ2-3, the V gene TRBV7-2; D remains unclear. The germline CDR1 and CDR2 sequences are SGHTA and FQGNSA. V lost 2 bases and J lost 5, with 17 bases in between. The CDR3 is made up of 16 amino acids. The CDR3: CASSLIWAKSLDTQYF. The DNA for the CDR3 is TGTGCCAGCAGCTTAATCTGGGCCAAAAGTTTAGATACGCAGTATTTT.

The rearrangement links TRBV7-8 to TRBJ2-1, with a possible D match to TRBD1 (5 bases). Germline CDR1 SGHVS, CDR2 FQNEAQ. Trimming removed 0 bases at V and 0 bases at J, with 15 bases between. The CDR3 contains 18 residues. CDR3 amino acids: CASSLAFPAGHSYNEQFF. The CDR3 DNA is TGTGCCAGCAGCTTAGCTTTCCCAGCAGGGCACTCCTACAATGAGCAGTTCTTC.

CDR3 nucleotides: TGTGCCTGGAGTGCTACTAGCGGGAGTGTCGGTGAGCAGTTCTTC. Protein sequence: CAWSATSGSVGEQFF. The V and J genes are TRBV30 and TRBJ2-1; TRBD2 aligns across 11 bases. There are 15 residues in the CDR3. Germline lookup yields CDR1 GTSNPN and CDR2 SVGIG (reference sequence). V dropped 1 base and J dropped 9; count of bases not matched to a gene: 8.

V and J are TRBV25-1 and TRBJ1-2; D unclear. Deletions cut 5 bases from V and 0 bases from J, with 7 bases between. Germline CDR1 is MGHDK and CDR2 is SYGVNS. The CDR3 is 13 residues long. Here the CDR3 reads CASSSQANYGYTF. The DNA of the CDR3 is TGTGCCAGCAGTAGCCAGGCTAACTATGGCTACACCTTC.

This chain connects TRBV9 to TRBJ2-1; possibly TRBD1 for D (5 bases). Germline V lookup: CDR1 SGDLS, CDR2 YYNGEE. This CDR3 is 16 amino acids long. V was cut by 4 bases and J by 0 bases, with 14 bases left in between. In nucleotides, the CDR3 is TGTGCCAGCAGCCCGGGTGGGGCCCTCTCCTACAATGAGCAGTTCTTC. Protein: CASSPGGALSYNEQFF. Full variable domain (remainder filled in from reference TRBV9 and TRBJ2-1): DSGVTQTPKHLITATGQRVTLRCSPRSGDLSVYWYQQSLDQGLQFLIQYYNGEERAKGNILERFSAQQFPDLHSELNLSSLELGDSALYFCASSPGGALSYNEQFFGPGTRLTVL.